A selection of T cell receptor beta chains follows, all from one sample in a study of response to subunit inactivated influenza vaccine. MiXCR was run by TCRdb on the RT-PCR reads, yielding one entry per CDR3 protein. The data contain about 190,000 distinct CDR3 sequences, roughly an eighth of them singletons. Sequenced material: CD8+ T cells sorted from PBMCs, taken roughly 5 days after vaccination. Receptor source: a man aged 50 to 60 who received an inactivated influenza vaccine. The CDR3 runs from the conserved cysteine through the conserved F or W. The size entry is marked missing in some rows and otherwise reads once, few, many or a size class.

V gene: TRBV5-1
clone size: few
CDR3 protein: CASRTVAGANVLTF

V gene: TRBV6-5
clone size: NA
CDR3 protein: CASSYSISGGTDTQYF

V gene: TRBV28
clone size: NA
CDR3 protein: CASSTYGRGRSSYEQYF

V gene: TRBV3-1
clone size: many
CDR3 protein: CASRGQGGTGELFF

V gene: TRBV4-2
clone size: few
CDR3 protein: CASSPPGAADNEQFF

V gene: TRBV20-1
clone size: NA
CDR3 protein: CSARVAGSYNEQFF

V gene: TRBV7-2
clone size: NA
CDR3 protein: CASSLAVVGAGAPYNEQFF

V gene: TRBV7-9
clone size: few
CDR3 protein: CASSLEITVDNEQFF

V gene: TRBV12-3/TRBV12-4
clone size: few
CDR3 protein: CASSPPPAGRDQPQHF

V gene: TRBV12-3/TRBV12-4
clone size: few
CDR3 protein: CASSQPDTYTDTQYF

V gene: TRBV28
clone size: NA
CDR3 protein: CASSLVVAGDNEQFF

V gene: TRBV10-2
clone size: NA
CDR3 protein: CASRTGTGATEAFF

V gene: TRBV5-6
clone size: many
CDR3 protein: CASSGLANEQFF

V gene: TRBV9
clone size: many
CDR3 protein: CASSVGSTYEQYF

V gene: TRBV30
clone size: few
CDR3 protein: CAWGANRPPEAFF

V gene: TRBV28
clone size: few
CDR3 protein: CASSLSGFNTGELFF